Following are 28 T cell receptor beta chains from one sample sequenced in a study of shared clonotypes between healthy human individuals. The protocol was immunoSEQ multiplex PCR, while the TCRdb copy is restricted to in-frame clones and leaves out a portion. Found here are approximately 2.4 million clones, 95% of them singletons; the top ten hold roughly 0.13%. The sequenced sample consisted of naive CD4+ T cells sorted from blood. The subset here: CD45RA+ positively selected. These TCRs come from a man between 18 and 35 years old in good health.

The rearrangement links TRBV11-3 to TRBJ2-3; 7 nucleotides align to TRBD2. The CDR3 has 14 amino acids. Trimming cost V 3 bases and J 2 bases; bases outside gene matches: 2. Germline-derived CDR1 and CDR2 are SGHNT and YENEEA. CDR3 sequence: CASSFGGYTDTQYF. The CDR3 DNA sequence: TGTGCCAGCAGCTTCGGGGGGTACACAGATACGCAGTATTTT.

CDR3 DNA sequence: TGTGCCAGCAGCGTCATCCCAGCCAACTATGGCTACACCTTC. As protein: CASSVIPANYGYTF. The V call is TRBV9, the J call TRBJ1-2, with no clear D. This CDR3 region has 14 residues. V dropped 2 bases and J dropped 2 bases, with 10 bases sitting between them. From germline, CDR1 is SGDLS and CDR2 YYNGEE.

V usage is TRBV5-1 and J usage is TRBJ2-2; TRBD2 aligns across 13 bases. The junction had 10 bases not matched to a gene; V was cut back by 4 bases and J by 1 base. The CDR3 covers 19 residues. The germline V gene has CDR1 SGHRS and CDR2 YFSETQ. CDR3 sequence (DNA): TGCGCCAGCAGCGACTGGACTAGCGGGAGACCCAAGAACACCGGGGAGCTGTTTTTT. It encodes CASSDWTSGRPKNTGELFF.

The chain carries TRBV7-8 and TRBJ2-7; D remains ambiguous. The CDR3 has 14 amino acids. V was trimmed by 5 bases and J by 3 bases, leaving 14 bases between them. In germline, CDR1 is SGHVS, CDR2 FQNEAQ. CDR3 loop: CASSPGPRNYEQYF. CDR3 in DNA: TGTGCCAGCAGCCCCGGCCCCCGTAACTACGAGCAGTACTTC.

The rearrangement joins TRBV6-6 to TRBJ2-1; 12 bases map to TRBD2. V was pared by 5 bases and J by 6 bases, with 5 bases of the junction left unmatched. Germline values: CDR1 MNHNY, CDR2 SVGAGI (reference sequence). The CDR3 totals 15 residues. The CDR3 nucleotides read TGTGCCAGCAGTACAACTAGCGGGGGGTCCAATGAGCAGTTCTTC. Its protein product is CASSTTSGGSNEQFF.

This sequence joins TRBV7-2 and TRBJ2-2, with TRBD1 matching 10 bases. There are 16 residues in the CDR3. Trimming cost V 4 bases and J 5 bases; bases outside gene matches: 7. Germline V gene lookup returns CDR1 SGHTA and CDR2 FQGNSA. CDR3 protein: CASSSSRDRGTGELFF. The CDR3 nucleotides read TGTGCCAGCAGCTCGTCCCGGGACAGGGGTACCGGGGAGCTGTTTTTT.

The CDR3: CASSPVGGIGYGYTF. The DNA for the CDR3 is TGTGCCAGCAGTCCCGTGGGGGGAATAGGCTATGGCTACACCTTC. This chain joins TRBV28 and TRBJ1-2; possibly TRBD1 for D (5 bases). CDR3 length: 15 amino acids. Per germline, CDR1 MDHEN and CDR2 SYDVKM. V gave up 5 bases and J gave up 4 bases, with 17 bases separating them.

The CDR3 bases are TGTGCCAGCAGCTTGAAAGGGAAACCCACTGAAGCTTTCTTT. This sequence encodes CASSLKGKPTEAFF. This rearrangement joins TRBV5-8 to TRBJ1-1; no clear D. The CDR3 length is 14 residues. Per germline, CDR1 SGHTS and CDR2 YDEGEE. Trimming cost V 1 base and J 4 bases, with 11 bases left between them.

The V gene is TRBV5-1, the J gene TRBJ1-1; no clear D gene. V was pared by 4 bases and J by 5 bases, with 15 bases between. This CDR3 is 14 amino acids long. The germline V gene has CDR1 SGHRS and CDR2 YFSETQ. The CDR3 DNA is TGCGCCAGCAGCACCGCACAGTCGAAGACTGAAGCTTTCTTT. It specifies CASSTAQSKTEAFF. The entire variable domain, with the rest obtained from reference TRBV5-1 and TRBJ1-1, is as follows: KAGVTQTPRYLIKTRGQQVTLSCSPISGHRSVSWYQQTPGQGLQFLFEYFSETQRNKGNFPGRFSGRQFSNSRSEMNVSTLELGDSALYLCASSTAQSKTEAFFGQGTRLTVV.

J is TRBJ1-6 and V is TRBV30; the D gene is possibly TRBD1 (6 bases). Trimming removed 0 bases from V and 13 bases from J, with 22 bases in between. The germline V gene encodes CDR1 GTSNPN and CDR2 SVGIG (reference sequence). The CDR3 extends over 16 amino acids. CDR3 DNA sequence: TGTGCCTGGAGTGTTAGTACTCGGGGGCGGGAGCCGCCCCTCCACTTT. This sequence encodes CAWSVSTRGREPPLHF.

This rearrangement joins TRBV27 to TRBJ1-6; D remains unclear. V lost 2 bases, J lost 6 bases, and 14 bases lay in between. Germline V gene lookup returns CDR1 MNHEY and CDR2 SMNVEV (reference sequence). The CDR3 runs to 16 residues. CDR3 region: CASSLGEPAPNSPLHF. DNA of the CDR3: TGTGCCAGCAGTTTAGGGGAGCCGGCCCCTAATTCACCCCTCCACTTT.

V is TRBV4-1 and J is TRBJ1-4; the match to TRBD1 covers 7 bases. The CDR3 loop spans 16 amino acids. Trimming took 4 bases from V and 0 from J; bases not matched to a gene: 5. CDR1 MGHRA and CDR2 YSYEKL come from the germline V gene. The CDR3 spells CASSPKGQPTNEKLFF. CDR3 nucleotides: TGCGCCAGCAGCCCCAAGGGACAGCCAACTAATGAAAAACTGTTTTTT.

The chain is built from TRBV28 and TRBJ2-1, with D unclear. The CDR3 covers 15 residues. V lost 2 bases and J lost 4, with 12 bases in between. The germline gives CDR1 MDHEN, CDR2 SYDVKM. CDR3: CASSLPSFLYNEQFF. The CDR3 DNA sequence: TGTGCCAGCAGTTTACCCTCCTTCCTTTACAATGAGCAGTTCTTC.

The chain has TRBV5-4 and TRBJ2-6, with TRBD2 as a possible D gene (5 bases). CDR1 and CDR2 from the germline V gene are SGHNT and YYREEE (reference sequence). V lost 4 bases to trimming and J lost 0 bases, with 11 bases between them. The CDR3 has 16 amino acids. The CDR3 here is CASSVDGGSGANVLTF. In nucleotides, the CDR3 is TGTGCCAGCAGCGTCGACGGAGGCTCTGGGGCCAACGTCCTGACTTTC. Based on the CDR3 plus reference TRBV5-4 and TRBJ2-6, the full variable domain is ETGVTQSPTHLIKTRGQQVTLRCSSQSGHNTVSWYQQALGQGPQFIFQYYREEENGRGNFPPRFSGLQFPNYSSELNVNALELDDSALYLCASSVDGGSGANVLTFGAGSRLTVL.

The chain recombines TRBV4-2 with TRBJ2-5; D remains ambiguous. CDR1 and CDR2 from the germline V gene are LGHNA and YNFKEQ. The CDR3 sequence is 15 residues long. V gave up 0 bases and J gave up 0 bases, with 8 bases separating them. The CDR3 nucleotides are TGTGCCAGCAGCCAAGAACCGAATCACCAAGAGACCCAGTACTTC. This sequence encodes CASSQEPNHQETQYF.

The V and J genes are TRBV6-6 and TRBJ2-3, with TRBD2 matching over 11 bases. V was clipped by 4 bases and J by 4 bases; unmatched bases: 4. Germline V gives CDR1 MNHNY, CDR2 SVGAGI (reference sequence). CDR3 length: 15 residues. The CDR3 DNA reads TGTGCCAGCAGTTTCCTAGCGGGAGGATCAGATACGCAGTATTTT. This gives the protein CASSFLAGGSDTQYF.

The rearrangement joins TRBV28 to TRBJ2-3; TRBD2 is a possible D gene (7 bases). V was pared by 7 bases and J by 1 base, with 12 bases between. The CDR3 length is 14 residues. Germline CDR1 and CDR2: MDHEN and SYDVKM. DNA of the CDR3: TGTGCCAGCACACCGGGGGGCCGCACAGATACGCAGTATTTT. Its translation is CASTPGGRTDTQYF.

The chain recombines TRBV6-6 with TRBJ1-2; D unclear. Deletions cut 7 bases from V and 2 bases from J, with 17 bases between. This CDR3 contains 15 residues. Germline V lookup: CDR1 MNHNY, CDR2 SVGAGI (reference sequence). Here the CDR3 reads CASTPLNQVNYGYTF. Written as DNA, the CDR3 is TGTGCCAGCACCCCCCTGAACCAGGTGAACTATGGCTACACCTTC.

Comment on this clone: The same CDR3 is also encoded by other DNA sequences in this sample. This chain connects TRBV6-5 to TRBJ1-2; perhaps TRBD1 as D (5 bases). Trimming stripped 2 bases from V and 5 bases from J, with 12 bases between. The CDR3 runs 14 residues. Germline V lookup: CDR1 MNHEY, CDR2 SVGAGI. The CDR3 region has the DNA TGTGCCAGCAGTTACGCTAGCGGGGGGTATGGCTACACCTTC. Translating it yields CASSYASGGYGYTF.

The CDR3 is CASSLRQGYQPQHF. CDR3 in DNA: TGTGCCAGCAGTTTAAGGCAGGGGTATCAGCCCCAGCATTTT. This chain connects TRBV27 to TRBJ1-5; D possibly corresponds to TRBD1 (6 bases). V lost 2 bases and J 5 bases, leaving 10 bases between the germline ends. Germline lookup yields CDR1 MNHEY and CDR2 SMNVEV (reference sequence). The CDR3 length is 14 residues.

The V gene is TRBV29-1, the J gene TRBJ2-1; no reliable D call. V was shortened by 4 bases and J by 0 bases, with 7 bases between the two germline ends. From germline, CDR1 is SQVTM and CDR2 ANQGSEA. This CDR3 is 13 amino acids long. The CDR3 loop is CSVASFSYNEQFF. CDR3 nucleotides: TGCAGCGTTGCCAGCTTCTCCTACAATGAGCAGTTCTTC.

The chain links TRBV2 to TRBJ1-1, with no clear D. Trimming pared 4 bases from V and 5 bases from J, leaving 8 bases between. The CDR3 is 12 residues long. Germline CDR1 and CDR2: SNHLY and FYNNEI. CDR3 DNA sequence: TGTGCCAGCAGTGTGTCCCCGACTGAAGCTTTCTTT. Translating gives CASSVSPTEAFF.

CDR3 bases: TGCGCCAGCAGGGTGGGTGGTGAAAAACTGTTTTTT. It specifies CASRVGGEKLFF. The genes are TRBV10-2 and TRBJ1-4; D is uncertain. The CDR3 runs 12 residues. V lost 6 bases and J lost 7, with 9 bases in between. Germline CDR1 reads WSHSY; CDR2 reads SAAADI.

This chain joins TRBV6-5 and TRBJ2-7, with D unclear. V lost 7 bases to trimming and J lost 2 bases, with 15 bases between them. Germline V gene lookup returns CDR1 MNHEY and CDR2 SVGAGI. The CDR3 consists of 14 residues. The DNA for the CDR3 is TGTGCCAGCAATCTGGGTGAGGATACCTACGAGCAGTACTTC. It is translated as CASNLGEDTYEQYF.

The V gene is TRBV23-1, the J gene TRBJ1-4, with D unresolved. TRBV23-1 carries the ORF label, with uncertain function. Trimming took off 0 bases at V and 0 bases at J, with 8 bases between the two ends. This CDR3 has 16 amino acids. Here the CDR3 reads CASSQSVTSTNEKLFF. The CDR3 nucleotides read TGCGCCAGCAGTCAATCCGTGACTTCAACTAATGAAAAACTGTTTTTT.

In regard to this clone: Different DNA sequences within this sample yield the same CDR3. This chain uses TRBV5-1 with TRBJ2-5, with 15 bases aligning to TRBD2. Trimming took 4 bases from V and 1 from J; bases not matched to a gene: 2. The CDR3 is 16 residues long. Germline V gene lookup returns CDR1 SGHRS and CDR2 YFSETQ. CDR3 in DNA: TGCGCCAGCAGCCTGGGACTAGCGGGAGGCCAAGAGACCCAGTACTTC. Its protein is CASSLGLAGGQETQYF. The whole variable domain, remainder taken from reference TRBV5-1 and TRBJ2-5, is KAGVTQTPRYLIKTRGQQVTLSCSPISGHRSVSWYQQTPGQGLQFLFEYFSETQRNKGNFPGRFSGRQFSNSRSEMNVSTLELGDSALYLCASSLGLAGGQETQYFGPGTRLLVL.

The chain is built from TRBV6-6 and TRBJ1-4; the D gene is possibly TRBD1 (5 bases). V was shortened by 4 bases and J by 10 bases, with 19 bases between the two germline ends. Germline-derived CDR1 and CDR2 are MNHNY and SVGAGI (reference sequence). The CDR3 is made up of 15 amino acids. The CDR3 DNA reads TGTGCCAGCAGTTCCCCCCAGGGTGGGCCGGGAAAACTGTTTTTT. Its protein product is CASSSPQGGPGKLFF.

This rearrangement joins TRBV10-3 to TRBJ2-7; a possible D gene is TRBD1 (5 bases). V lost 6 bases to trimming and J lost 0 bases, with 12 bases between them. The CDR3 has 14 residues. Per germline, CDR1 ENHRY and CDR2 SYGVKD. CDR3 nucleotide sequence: TGTGCCATCAGCGGACACGTGAGCTCCTACGAGCAGTACTTC. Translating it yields CAISGHVSSYEQYF.